The 20 T cell receptor beta chains reported below all come from one sample, sequenced in a study of cytomegalovirus exposure and HLA in healthy donors. The PCR used 60 Vbeta and 13 Jbeta primers. Some clones are missing from TCRdb's copy, which holds only in-frame ones; the method was immunoSEQ multiplex PCR. The sample holds approximately 50,000 clones. The sequenced sample was PBMCs. Receptor source: a male donor in good health and CMV-seropositive.

V usage is TRBV2 and J usage is TRBJ2-7; tentative D call: TRBD1 (5 bases). Germline V lookup: CDR1 SNHLY, CDR2 FYNNEI. This CDR3 has 14 amino acids. Trimming removed 2 bases from V and 3 bases from J, with 11 bases in between. CDR3 loop: CASSEMATVYEQYF. The CDR3 DNA sequence: TGTGCCAGCAGTGAAATGGCGACAGTCTACGAGCAGTACTTC.

The J gene is TRBJ1-5, the V gene TRBV5-8; D is unclear. Germline CDR1 reads SGHTS; CDR2 reads YDEGEE. The CDR3 runs to 15 residues. Deletions cut 4 bases from V and 2 bases from J, with 13 bases between. For the CDR3, the DNA is TGTGCCAGCAGCGGCGCGGGGAAGGGCAATCAGCCCCAGCATTTT. It translates to CASSGAGKGNQPQHF.

The chain combines TRBV19 with TRBJ2-2; TRBD2 aligns across 13 bases. CDR3 length: 16 amino acids. Germline assignment: CDR1 LNHDA and CDR2 SQIVND (reference sequence). J lost 5 bases, V lost 6 bases, and 6 bases had no gene match. CDR3 nucleotides: TGTGCCAGTAGAGCGGGACTAGCGGGGCGGACCGGGGAGCTGTTTTTT. It codes for CASRAGLAGRTGELFF.

The chain links TRBV5-1 to TRBJ1-2; 8 bases fit TRBD1. The length of the CDR3 is 13 residues. With V trimmed by 4 bases and J by 7 bases, 6 bases remained unmatched. Germline CDR1 reads SGHRS; CDR2 reads YFSETQ. CDR3 sequence (DNA): TGCGCCAGCAGCACGACAGGGGACGGTGGCTACACCTTC. It yields the protein CASSTTGDGGYTF. Complete variable domain (other parts from reference TRBV5-1 and TRBJ1-2): KAGVTQTPRYLIKTRGQQVTLSCSPISGHRSVSWYQQTPGQGLQFLFEYFSETQRNKGNFPGRFSGRQFSNSRSEMNVSTLELGDSALYLCASSTTGDGGYTFGSGTRLTVV.

The V and J genes are TRBV4-1 and TRBJ2-1; TRBD2 agrees at 11 bases. Germline trimming cut 4 bases from V and 1 base from J; bases unmatched to any gene: 9. CDR1 is MGHRA, CDR2 YSYEKL, per germline. This CDR3 has 18 residues. CDR3 region: CASSLILAGAPSYNEQFF. Here the CDR3 DNA reads TGCGCCAGCAGCCTCATACTAGCGGGGGCCCCTTCCTACAATGAGCAGTTCTTC.

The V gene is TRBV18, the J gene TRBJ2-2, with a tentative D call TRBD2 (5 bases). The CDR3 is 15 amino acids. The germline V gene has CDR1 KGHSH and CDR2 LQKENI. The V gene lost 6 bases and the J gene lost 3 bases, with 14 bases spanning the gap. Written as DNA, the CDR3 is TGTGCCAGCTCCTCAGTCGGGGTGGACACCGGGGAGCTGTTTTTT. This gives the protein CASSSVGVDTGELFF. The whole variable domain, filled in from reference TRBV18 and TRBJ2-2, reads NAGVMQNPRHLVRRRGQEARLRCSPMKGHSHVYWYRQLPEEGLKFMVYLQKENIIDESGMPKERFSAEFPKEGPSILRIQQVVRGDSAAYFCASSSVGVDTGELFFGEGSRLTVL.

Here the CDR3 reads CASSLVIGTGRTGELFF. CDR3 DNA: TGCGCCAGCAGCTTGGTAATCGGGACAGGGCGGACCGGGGAGCTGTTTTTT. The V gene is TRBV5-1, the J gene TRBJ2-2, with TRBD1 identical over 9 bases. CDR3 length: 17 amino acids. Germline CDR1 SGHRS, CDR2 YFSETQ. J was trimmed by 5 bases and V by 0 bases; bases with no gene match: 8.

This chain links TRBV4-1 with TRBJ2-5; 10 bases are shared with TRBD2. Per germline, CDR1 MGHRA and CDR2 YSYEKL. With 0 bases clipped from V and 4 bases from J, the junction kept 5 bases outside the gene matches. The CDR3 is 16 amino acids. The CDR3 nucleotides read TGCGCCAGCAGCCAAGAGCAGCGGGGGGGCATAGAGACCCAGTACTTC. This codes for CASSQEQRGGIETQYF.

The V and J genes are TRBV7-3 and TRBJ2-7; TRBD2 matches 10 bases. The CDR3 loop spans 14 amino acids. Unmatched junction bases numbered 3, after V lost 5 bases and J lost 2 bases. Germline CDR1 reads SGHTA; CDR2 reads FQGTGA. CDR3 protein: CASSILAGAYEQYF. In DNA form, the CDR3 reads TGTGCCAGCAGCATTCTAGCGGGAGCCTACGAGCAGTACTTC.

The chain uses TRBV10-3 and TRBJ2-1; no firm D call. In germline, CDR1 is ENHRY, CDR2 SYGVKD. Trimming cost V 2 bases and J 6 bases, with 8 bases left between them. The CDR3 length is 13 residues. The CDR3 coding sequence is TGTGCCATCAGTGAGCCAAATAGCAATGAGCAGTTCTTC. This encodes CAISEPNSNEQFF.

This rearrangement joins TRBV19 to TRBJ1-1, with D unresolved. Germline V CDR1 and CDR2: LNHDA, SQIVND (reference sequence). V lost 0 bases and J 6 bases, leaving 8 bases between the germline ends. This CDR3 has 13 amino acids. The CDR3 spells CASSIDRTAEAFF. The CDR3 coding sequence is TGTGCCAGTAGTATAGATCGAACGGCTGAAGCTTTCTTT.

The chain links TRBV7-8 to TRBJ2-5; the match to TRBD1 covers 8 bases. TRBJ2-7 explains the end of the DNA better; the J call may be wrong. There are 14 residues in the CDR3. Germline V gene data show CDR1 as SGHVS and CDR2 as FQNEAQ. CDR3 protein: CASSLMDRAYEQYF. Written as DNA, the CDR3 is TGTGCCAGCAGCTTAATGGACAGGGCGTACGAGCAGTACTTC.

The chain joins TRBV30 to TRBJ1-4, with TRBD1 as a possible D gene (6 bases). V gave up 3 bases and J gave up 5 bases, with 22 bases separating them. This CDR3 has 17 amino acids. Germline V gene lookup returns CDR1 GTSNPN and CDR2 SVGIG (reference sequence). The CDR3 loop reads CAWRAPVGIQGNEKLFF. CDR3 nucleotide sequence: TGTGCCTGGAGGGCCCCGGTTGGAATACAGGGAAATGAAAAACTGTTTTTT.

The V gene is TRBV27, the J gene TRBJ2-7; a weak D match, TRBD2 (5 bases). Trimming left V 5 bases short and J 3 bases short, with 17 bases between. Germline V gene sequence: CDR1 MNHEY, CDR2 SMNVEV (reference sequence). The CDR3 is made up of 15 amino acids. CDR3 bases: TGTGCCAGCAGTCTCAGTGGACTGTTTGGCTACGAGCAGTACTTC. Translation: CASSLSGLFGYEQYF.

V and J are TRBV19 and TRBJ2-2; 9 nucleotides match TRBD2. CDR3 length equals 17 residues. Germline CDR1 and CDR2: LNHDA and SQIVND (reference sequence). The V and J ends lost 9 bases and 0 bases, in that order; junction bases with no gene match: 11. DNA of the CDR3: TGTGCCAGAGAGTACCCTCCTAGCGGGGCGAACACCGGGGAGCTGTTTTTT. Its translation is CAREYPPSGANTGELFF.

The V call is TRBV7-3, the J call TRBJ2-1, with a tentative D call TRBD1 (5 bases). Trimming pared 2 bases from V and 0 bases from J, leaving 8 bases between. The germline gives CDR1 SGHTA, CDR2 FQGTGA. CDR3 length equals 15 residues. CDR3 region: CASSLGAVSYNEQFF. Here the CDR3 DNA reads TGTGCCAGCAGCTTAGGGGCGGTCTCCTACAATGAGCAGTTCTTC.

This chain links TRBV6-6 with TRBJ1-5; D is perhaps TRBD1 (5 bases). Per the germline V gene, CDR1 is MNHNY and CDR2 is SVGAGI (reference sequence). This CDR3 region has 14 residues. The V end lost 7 bases, the J end lost 0 bases, and 10 bases lay between the germline ends. Here the CDR3 reads CASMAGLSNQPQHF. CDR3 bases: TGTGCCAGCATGGCAGGGCTTAGCAATCAGCCCCAGCATTTT.

This chain links TRBV30 with TRBJ1-2; no definite D call. The V gene lost 5 bases and the J gene lost 0 bases, with 7 bases spanning the gap. This CDR3 spans 12 amino acids. The germline gives CDR1 GTSNPN, CDR2 SVGIG (reference sequence). CDR3 sequence reads: CAWGVANYGYTF. The CDR3 region has the DNA TGTGCCTGGGGAGTGGCTAACTATGGCTACACCTTC. The full variable domain, its missing parts supplied by reference TRBV30 and TRBJ1-2, is SQTIHQWPATLVQPVGSPLSLECTVEGTSNPNLYWYRQAAGRGLQLLFYSVGIGQISSEVPQNLSASRPQDRQFILSSKKLLLSDSGFYLCAWGVANYGYTFGSGTRLTVV.

The J gene is TRBJ1-4, the V gene TRBV6-1; 7 nucleotides match TRBD1. This CDR3 is 15 amino acids long. After removal of 7 bases from V and 2 bases from J, the junction contained 7 bases not matched to a gene. CDR1 is MNHNS, CDR2 SASEGT, per germline. As DNA, the CDR3 is TGTGCCAGCAACGGCCGGGACAGCACTAATGAAAAACTGTTTTTT. Translation gives CASNGRDSTNEKLFF.

The gene calls are TRBV7-9 and TRBJ2-4, with D possibly being TRBD2 (6 bases). The CDR3 is 19 amino acids. V lost 6 bases, J lost 2 bases, and 26 bases lay in between. Germline CDR1 is SEHNR and CDR2 is FQNEAQ (reference sequence). Here the CDR3 reads CASRKVPGPGDFPKNIQYF. CDR3 coding DNA: TGTGCCAGCAGGAAAGTCCCGGGACCCGGGGACTTTCCCAAAAACATTCAGTACTTC. The variable domain in full, completed from reference TRBV7-9 and TRBJ2-4, reads DTGVSQNPRHKITKRGQNVTFRCDPISEHNRLYWYRQTLGQGPEFLTYFQNEAQLEKSRLLSDRFSAERPKGSFSTLEIQRTEQGDSAMYLCASRKVPGPGDFPKNIQYFGAGTRLSVL.